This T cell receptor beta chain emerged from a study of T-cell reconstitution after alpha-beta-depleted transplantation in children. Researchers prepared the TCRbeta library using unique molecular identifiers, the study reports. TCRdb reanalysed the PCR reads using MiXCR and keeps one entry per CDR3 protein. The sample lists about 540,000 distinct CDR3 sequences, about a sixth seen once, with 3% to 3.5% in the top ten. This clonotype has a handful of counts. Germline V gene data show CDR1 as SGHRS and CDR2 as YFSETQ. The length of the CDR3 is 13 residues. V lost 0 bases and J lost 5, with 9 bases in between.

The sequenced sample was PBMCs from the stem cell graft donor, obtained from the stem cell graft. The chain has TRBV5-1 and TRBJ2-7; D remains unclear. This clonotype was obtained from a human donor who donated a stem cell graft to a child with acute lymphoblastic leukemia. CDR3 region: CASSLGQEHEQYF. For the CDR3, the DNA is TGCGCCAGCAGCTTGGGGCAGGAACACGAGCAGTACTTC.